This TCR beta chain was sequenced for a study of T cells in Graves' hyperthyroidism and ophthalmopathy. Study-wide context: Initial diagnosis, before any treatment, was when peripheral blood was collected.

The hyperthyroidism was newly diagnosed and had lasted under 2 months; the patients were aged 18 to 65. V shed 2 bases and J shed 5 bases, with 9 bases lying between them. Per germline, CDR1 MNHEY and CDR2 SVGAGI. CDR3 length: 13 residues. Regions amplified from RNA transcripts were the TCR beta CDR3 regions. TCR CDR3 underwent first-round RT-PCR with the HTBI primer set. TCRdb passed the multiplex PCR reads through MiXCR, listing each CDR3 protein once. This repertoire shows a few hundred thousand distinct CDR3 sequences, less than 15% found once; its top ten account for approximately 15%. General study findings and limits: The model forecast ophthalmopathy, anticipating it by a median roughly 6 months before onset.

In regard to this clonotype: Its antigen is unknown.

This clonotype was obtained from a woman in her forties with Graves' hyperthyroidism. The chain couples TRBV6-5 to TRBJ2-5; no firm D call. Sequencing was done on a sample of blood. For the CDR3, the DNA is TGTGCCAGCAGTTACCCTGGGCGCGAGACCCAGTACTTC. Protein: CASSYPGRETQYF.